The clone carrying this TCR beta chain was counted once. What it recognizes is unknown. The record originates from a study of graft-versus-host responses after intestinal transplantation. About the research overall: Anti-thymocyte globulin induction, then tacrolimus and steroids for approximately 3 years, went to all recipients.

Study results and caveats: The recipient marrow held GvH clones, and some of them showed up first in ileum or blood. Subjects displaying graft-donor T cell macrochimerism possessed elevated graft-versus-host to host-versus-graft clonal ratios inside allografts.

Germline V gene lookup returns CDR1 MNHEY and CDR2 SVGAGI. Trimming shortened V by 0 bases and J by 10 bases, and 18 bases separated the two germline ends. The CDR3 sequence is 15 residues long. The table came from immunoSEQ multiplex PCR; TCRdb's copy has only in-frame clones and leaves some out. The profile shows roughly 99,000 clones, roughly 83% of them singletons. This rearrangement joins TRBV6-5 to TRBJ2-5, with D possibly being TRBD1 (5 bases). The material was PBMCs, obtained 255 days after intestinal transplant. This TCR was recovered from a human patient who received an intestinal transplant, so some T cells may come from the graft donor. The CDR3 here is CASSYSGPPAADQYF. The CDR3 coding sequence is TGTGCCAGCAGTTACTCGGGGCCCCCCGCAGCTGACCAGTACTTC.